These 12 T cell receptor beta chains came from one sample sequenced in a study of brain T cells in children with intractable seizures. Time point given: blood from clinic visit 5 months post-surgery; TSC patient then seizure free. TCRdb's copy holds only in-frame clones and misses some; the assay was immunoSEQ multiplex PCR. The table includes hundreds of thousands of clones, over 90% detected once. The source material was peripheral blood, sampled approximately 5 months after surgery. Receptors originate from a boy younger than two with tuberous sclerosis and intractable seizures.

The CDR3 loop reads CASSFGPVGGQGDTQYF. CDR3 bases: TGTGCCAGCAGCTTCGGGCCTGTCGGGGGTCAGGGAGATACGCAGTATTTT. This chain connects TRBV5-6 to TRBJ2-3; D perhaps matches TRBD2 (6 bases). V was cut by 2 bases and J by 5 bases, with 21 bases left in between. Germline loops: CDR1 SGHDT, CDR2 YYEEEE. The CDR3 contains 17 residues.

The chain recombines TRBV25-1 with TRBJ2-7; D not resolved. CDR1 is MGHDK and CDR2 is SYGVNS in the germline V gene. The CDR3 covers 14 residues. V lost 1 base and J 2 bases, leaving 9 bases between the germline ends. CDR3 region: CASSEFTTTYEQYF. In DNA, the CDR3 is TGTGCCAGCAGTGAATTTACGACAACCTACGAGCAGTACTTC.

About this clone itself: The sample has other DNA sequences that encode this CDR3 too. CDR3 residues: CASSLNGRNQPQHF. The CDR3 DNA is TGTGCCAGCAGCTTGAATGGGCGGAATCAGCCCCAGCATTTT. J is TRBJ1-5 and V is TRBV5-6; D not resolved. The CDR3 covers 14 residues. Looked up from germline, CDR1 is SGHDT and CDR2 is YYEEEE. V dropped 1 base and J dropped 4 bases, with 9 bases sitting between them.

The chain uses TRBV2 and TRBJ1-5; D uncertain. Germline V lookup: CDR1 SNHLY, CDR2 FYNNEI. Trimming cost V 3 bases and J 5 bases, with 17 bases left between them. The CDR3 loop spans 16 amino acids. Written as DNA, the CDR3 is TGTGCCAGCAGTGAGTCCCGGGCCATGAGTTATCAGCCCCAGCATTTT. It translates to CASSESRAMSYQPQHF.

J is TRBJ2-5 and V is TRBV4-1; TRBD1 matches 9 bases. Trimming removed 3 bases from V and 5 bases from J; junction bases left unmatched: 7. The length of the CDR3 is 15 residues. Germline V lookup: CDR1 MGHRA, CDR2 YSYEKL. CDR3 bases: TGCGCCAGCAGCCAGAGGGACAGGGAGTTCGAGACCCAGTACTTC. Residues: CASSQRDREFETQYF.

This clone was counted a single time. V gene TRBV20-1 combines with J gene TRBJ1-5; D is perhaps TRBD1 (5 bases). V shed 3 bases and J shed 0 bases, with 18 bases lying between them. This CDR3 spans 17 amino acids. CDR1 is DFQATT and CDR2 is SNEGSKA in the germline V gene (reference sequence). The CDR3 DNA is TGCAGTGCTAGTCTGCAGGGCGGCGGGGGTAGCAATCAGCCCCAGCATTTT. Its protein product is CSASLQGGGGSNQPQHF.

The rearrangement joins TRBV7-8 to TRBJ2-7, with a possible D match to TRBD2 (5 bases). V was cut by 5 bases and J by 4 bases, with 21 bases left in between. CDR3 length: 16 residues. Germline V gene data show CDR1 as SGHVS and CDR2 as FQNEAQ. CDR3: CASSQDTGTPSYEQYF. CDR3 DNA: TGTGCCAGCAGCCAAGACACGGGAACCCCCTCTTACGAGCAGTACTTC.

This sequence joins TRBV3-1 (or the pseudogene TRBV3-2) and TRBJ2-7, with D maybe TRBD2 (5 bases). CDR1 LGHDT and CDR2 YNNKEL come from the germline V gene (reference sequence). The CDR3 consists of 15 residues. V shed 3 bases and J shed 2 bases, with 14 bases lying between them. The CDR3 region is CASSQVLLETYEQYF. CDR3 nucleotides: TGTGCCAGCAGCCAGGTTTTACTAGAGACCTACGAGCAGTACTTC.

CDR3 DNA: TGTGCCAGCAGTTTAGACCGAGGGGCCCCCGGGGAGCTGTTTTTT. As protein: CASSLDRGAPGELFF. The chain uses TRBV28 and TRBJ2-2; the D gene could be TRBD1 or TRBD2 (5 bases each). V was clipped by 2 bases and J by 6 bases, with 13 bases between them. This CDR3 region has 15 residues. Germline values: CDR1 MDHEN, CDR2 SYDVKM.

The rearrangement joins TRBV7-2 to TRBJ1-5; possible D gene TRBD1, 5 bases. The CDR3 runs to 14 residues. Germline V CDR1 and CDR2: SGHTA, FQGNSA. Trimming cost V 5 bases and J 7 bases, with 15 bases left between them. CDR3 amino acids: CASSQDRGLQPQHF. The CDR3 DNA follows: TGTGCCAGCAGCCAAGACAGAGGTTTGCAGCCCCAGCATTTT.

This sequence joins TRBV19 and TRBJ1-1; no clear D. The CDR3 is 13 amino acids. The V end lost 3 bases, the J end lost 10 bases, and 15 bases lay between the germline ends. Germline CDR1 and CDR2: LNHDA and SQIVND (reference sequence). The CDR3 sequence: CASSIDTFSGAFF. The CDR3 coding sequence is TGTGCCAGTAGTATCGACACCTTTTCTGGAGCTTTCTTT. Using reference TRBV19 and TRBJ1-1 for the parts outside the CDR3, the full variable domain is DGGITQSPKYLFRKEGQNVTLSCEQNLNHDAMYWYRQDPGQGLRLIYYSQIVNDFQKGDIAEGYSVSREKKESFPLTVTSAQKNPTAFYLCASSIDTFSGAFFGQGTRLTVV.

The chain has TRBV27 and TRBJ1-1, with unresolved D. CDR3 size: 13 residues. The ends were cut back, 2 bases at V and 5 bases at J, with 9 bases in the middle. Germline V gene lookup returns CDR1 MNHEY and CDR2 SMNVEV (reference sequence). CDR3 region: CASSLLSRTEAFF. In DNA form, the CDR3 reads TGTGCCAGCAGTTTACTTAGTAGGACTGAAGCTTTCTTT.